The source of this TCR beta chain is a study of blood T cell repertoires in COVID-19. Across the study: Samples taken during acute and convalescent COVID-19 were collected in the United States, Italy and Spain. T cells, B-cell-depleted T cells, or PBMCs supplied cDNA or gDNA.

V shed 3 bases and J shed 5 bases, with 16 bases lying between them. Germline loops: CDR1 SGHNT, CDR2 YYREEE (reference sequence). The CDR3 totals 15 residues. Per the authors' pipeline: Cell counts per sample came from amplifying reference gene primers. The table came from immunoSEQ multiplex PCR; TCRdb's copy has only in-frame clones and leaves some out. V and J calls and clone size are as listed in that table; D and trimming were resolved from the DNA. The sample has approximately 68,000 clones, 86% seen once. The V gene is TRBV5-4, the J gene TRBJ2-3, with a possible D match to TRBD2 (6 bases). Sequenced: peripheral blood. The sequence came from a man aged 50 to 59 with active COVID-19. The DNA of the CDR3 is TGTGCCAGCAGCTCGCTAGCGAATTCGAGAGATACGCAGTATTTT. This gives the protein CASSSLANSRDTQYF.